This record covers a single TCR beta chain. The source of the sample is a study of control samples from healthy donors and cancer patients. Profiled with immunoSEQ multiplex PCR; TCRdb holds only in-frame clones, not every one. The data hold 90,000 to 100,000 clones, with approximately 84% observed a single time. Unmatched junction bases numbered 5, after V lost 4 bases and J lost 3 bases. The CDR3 is 16 amino acids. Germline values: CDR1 SEHNR, CDR2 FQNEAQ (reference sequence). The TCR comes from a man in his 70s with lung cancer. The V gene is TRBV7-9, the J gene TRBJ2-3, with TRBD2 matching over 12 bases. The specimen sequenced was PBMCs. The CDR3: CASSSLAGGRTDTQYF. The CDR3, as DNA: TGTGCCAGCAGCTCCCTAGCGGGGGGGAGGACAGATACGCAGTATTTT.